Presented here are 32 T cell receptor beta chains from one specimen sequenced in a study of blood T cell repertoires in COVID-19. Repertoires were generated with immunoSEQ multiplex PCR, while TCRdb's copy carries only in-frame clones and drops some. The sample holds approximately 77,000 clones, around 80% seen once. Sequences were obtained from peripheral blood. The receptors were sampled from a woman aged 55-75 years with acute or convalescent COVID-19.

This clone was recorded many times. V is TRBV29-1 and J is TRBJ1-2; unclear D gene. Trimming pared 1 base from V and 4 bases from J, leaving 7 bases between. CDR3 size: 12 residues. Germline assignment: CDR1 SQVTM and CDR2 ANQGSEA. CDR3 bases: TGCAGCGTTGAAGCCGGACTCTATGGCTACACCTTC. This sequence encodes CSVEAGLYGYTF.

This chain uses TRBV6-1 with TRBJ1-5; D ambiguous. CDR3 length: 15 amino acids. Germline V gene sequence: CDR1 MNHNS, CDR2 SASEGT. The germline V and J ends were trimmed by 2 bases and 3 bases, with 11 bases remaining between them. This CDR3 reads CASSEFAPPNQPQHF. The DNA for the CDR3 is TGTGCCAGCAGTGAATTCGCGCCCCCCAATCAGCCCCAGCATTTT.

The chain has TRBV28 and TRBJ1-5, with 7 nucleotides matching TRBD1. The germline gives CDR1 MDHEN, CDR2 SYDVKM. This CDR3 is built from 12 residues. Losses at the gene ends were 7 bases for V and 5 bases for J; bases not matched to a gene: 2. This CDR3 reads CASIGGDQPQHF. CDR3 sequence (DNA): TGTGCCAGCATAGGGGGCGATCAGCCCCAGCATTTT.

This clone occurred a few times. V is TRBV9 and J is TRBJ2-3; 9 bases are shared with TRBD2. The germline V gene has CDR1 SGDLS and CDR2 YYNGEE. The CDR3 runs to 17 residues. After removal of 4 bases from V and 2 bases from J, the junction contained 11 bases not matched to a gene. The CDR3 spells CASSQLAGATITDTQYF. In DNA form, the CDR3 reads TGTGCCAGCAGCCAATTAGCGGGGGCCACAATCACAGATACGCAGTATTTT.

The chain has TRBV6-1 and TRBJ2-3, with D possibly TRBD2 on 5 matching bases. The germline V gene encodes CDR1 MNHNS and CDR2 SASEGT. This CDR3 comprises 15 residues. V shed 2 bases and J shed 1 base, with 10 bases lying between them. CDR3 amino acids: CASSELGGGTDTQYF. CDR3 sequence (DNA): TGTGCCAGCAGTGAATTAGGAGGAGGCACAGATACGCAGTATTTT.

This sequence joins TRBV28 and TRBJ1-1; no reliable D call. V lost 2 bases to trimming and J lost 6 bases, with 7 bases between them. Germline lookup yields CDR1 MDHEN and CDR2 SYDVKM. There are 12 residues in the CDR3. CDR3 sequence (DNA): TGTGCCAGCAGTTTAGGTGGGCCTGAAGCTTTCTTT. Translated, it gives CASSLGGPEAFF.

Written as DNA, the CDR3 is TGTGCCAGCAGCGTAGTTACAGGGTTGAACACTGAAGCTTTCTTT. Residues: CASSVVTGLNTEAFF. This rearrangement joins TRBV9 to TRBJ1-1, with D possibly being TRBD1 (6 bases). The CDR3 spans 15 residues. V was cut by 0 bases and J by 0 bases, with 9 bases left in between. Germline assignment: CDR1 SGDLS and CDR2 YYNGEE.

The chain carries TRBV7-9 and TRBJ2-5; 8 nucleotides agree with TRBD2. The CDR3 extends over 14 amino acids. Germline V gene data show CDR1 as SEHNR and CDR2 as FQNEAQ (reference sequence). The V and J ends lost 5 bases and 5 bases, in that order; junction bases with no gene match: 7. CDR3 coding DNA: TGTGCCAGCAGCCCGGGACCGGGGGGGGAGACCCAGTACTTC. This translates into CASSPGPGGETQYF.

This rearrangement joins TRBV6-5 to TRBJ1-6, with 9 nucleotides matching TRBD1. The CDR3 runs to 15 residues. Germline lookup yields CDR1 MNHEY and CDR2 SVGAGI. With 6 bases clipped from V and 8 bases from J, the junction kept 8 bases outside the gene matches. The CDR3 sequence is CASRQTGTGYSPLHF. CDR3 nucleotide sequence: TGTGCCAGCAGGCAGACAGGGACAGGGTATTCACCCCTCCACTTT.

The chain uses TRBV5-6 and TRBJ1-5; 7 positions agree with TRBD1. The CDR3 has 15 residues. V lost 4 bases and J lost 6; bases outside the gene matches: 10. Looked up from germline, CDR1 is SGHDT and CDR2 is YYEEEE. CDR3 in amino acids: CASSGRQGLSQPQHF. For the CDR3, the DNA is TGTGCCAGCAGCGGTAGACAGGGTTTAAGTCAGCCCCAGCATTTT.

CDR3: CASSVQGASYGYTF. The CDR3, as DNA: TGTGCCAGCAGCGTACAGGGGGCTTCCTATGGCTACACCTTC. The chain is built from TRBV9 and TRBJ1-2, with 8 bases matching TRBD1. The CDR3 has 14 residues. V dropped 1 base and J dropped 4; count of bases not matched to a gene: 3. CDR1 is SGDLS and CDR2 is YYNGEE in the germline V gene.

V usage is TRBV5-4 and J usage is TRBJ2-7; 7 nucleotides agree with TRBD1. This CDR3 spans 14 amino acids. Germline values: CDR1 SGHNT, CDR2 YYREEE (reference sequence). V dropped 4 bases and J dropped 4; count of bases not matched to a gene: 8. The CDR3 region has the DNA TGTGCCAGCAGCGGTAAGGGGGCAGGATACGAGCAGTACTTC. This encodes CASSGKGAGYEQYF.

The chain joins TRBV7-2 to TRBJ2-5; 9 positions match TRBD1. The germline CDR1 and CDR2 sequences are SGHTA and FQGNSA. The CDR3 totals 15 residues. The junction had 7 bases not matched to a gene; V was cut back by 5 bases and J by 3 bases. CDR3 amino acids: CASSPRTGAEETQYF. CDR3 in DNA: TGTGCCAGCAGCCCCCGGACAGGGGCGGAAGAGACCCAGTACTTC.

The gene calls are TRBV5-1 and TRBJ2-1; possibly TRBD1 for D (6 bases). This CDR3 comprises 14 residues. Trimming cost V 6 bases and J 9 bases, with 19 bases left between them. Germline V gives CDR1 SGHRS, CDR2 YFSETQ. The CDR3 loop is CASTLGPQGGEQFF. Here the CDR3 DNA reads TGCGCCAGCACCCTTGGACCACAGGGTGGTGAGCAGTTCTTC.

This sequence joins TRBV5-8 and TRBJ1-1, with TRBD1 matching 10 bases. The CDR3 contains 14 residues. Germline values: CDR1 SGHTS, CDR2 YDEGEE. The J segment lost 4 bases and the V segment lost 7 bases, leaving 7 bases of the junction unmatched. The CDR3 region is CASSRTGGGTEAFF. CDR3 bases: TGTGCCAGCTCCCGGACAGGGGGAGGCACTGAAGCTTTCTTT.

The chain carries TRBV10-3 and TRBJ2-7, with D possibly matching TRBD1 (5 bases). V was clipped by 0 bases and J by 12 bases, with 15 bases between them. This CDR3 region has 13 residues. The germline gives CDR1 ENHRY, CDR2 SYGVKD. This CDR3 reads CAISESTVTSPYF. The CDR3 DNA follows: TGTGCCATCAGTGAGTCGACAGTTACTTCCCCGTACTTC.

This clone was observed a handful of times. The rearrangement links TRBV9 to TRBJ1-3; the match to TRBD1 covers 7 bases. CDR1 and CDR2 (germline): SGDLS, YYNGEE. The junction had 8 bases not matched to a gene; V was cut back by 3 bases and J by 2 bases. This CDR3 has 16 residues. DNA of the CDR3: TGTGCCAGCAGCGACGTCGACAGGGTAACTGGAAACACCATATATTTT. Amino acid sequence: CASSDVDRVTGNTIYF.

This clone was seen only a few times. The V gene is TRBV6-5, the J gene TRBJ2-1; a possible D gene is TRBD1 (5 bases). This CDR3 contains 15 residues. Trimming removed 0 bases at V and 8 bases at J, with 14 bases between. Looked up from germline, CDR1 is MNHEY and CDR2 is SVGAGI. CDR3 nucleotide sequence: TGTGCCAGCAGTTACTCGGTCCAGGGTTTCGATGAGCAGTTCTTC. Protein: CASSYSVQGFDEQFF.

This clone was observed a few times. The chain joins TRBV27 to TRBJ1-5, with D tentatively TRBD1 (6 bases). The CDR3 length is 14 residues. Trimming removed 5 bases from V and 5 bases from J, with 13 bases in between. Germline V gene lookup returns CDR1 MNHEY and CDR2 SMNVEV (reference sequence). This CDR3 is CASSLYRVDQPQHF. As DNA, the CDR3 is TGTGCCAGCAGTCTCTACAGGGTTGATCAGCCCCAGCATTTT.

The V gene is TRBV6-5, the J gene TRBJ1-3; D ambiguous. Trimming removed 0 bases at V and 0 bases at J, with 6 bases between. CDR3 length equals 15 residues. Germline CDR1 and CDR2: MNHEY and SVGAGI. The CDR3 sequence is CASSYSDTSGNTIYF. The CDR3 DNA follows: TGTGCCAGCAGTTACTCAGACACCTCTGGAAACACCATATATTTT.

This clone was seen once. Other DNA sequences in this sample translate to the same CDR3. The chain uses TRBV5-1 and TRBJ1-2; D unresolved. The CDR3 has 13 amino acids. CDR1 is SGHRS, CDR2 YFSETQ, per germline. The V and J ends lost 2 bases and 1 base respectively, with 6 bases between them. In nucleotides, the CDR3 is TGCGCCAGCAGCTTCGGTCTTAACTATGGCTACACCTTC. This sequence encodes CASSFGLNYGYTF.

The CDR3, as DNA: TGCGCCAGCACCCCTACTCGGCCGGCCCTGGAGTCACCCCTCCACTTT. Amino acid sequence: CASTPTRPALESPLHF. This chain uses TRBV5-1 with TRBJ1-6; D remains unclear. The CDR3 sequence is 16 residues long. Germline CDR1 and CDR2: SGHRS and YFSETQ. With 6 bases removed from V and 10 bases from J, the gap between germline ends came to 23 bases.

This chain links TRBV19 with TRBJ2-3; D is possibly TRBD2 (6 bases). V dropped 1 base and J dropped 1 base, with 12 bases sitting between them. Germline CDR1 LNHDA, CDR2 SQIVND (reference sequence). CDR3 size: 16 residues. The CDR3, as DNA: TGTGCCAGTAGTATAGGGAGGGGCTGGCGCACAGATACGCAGTATTTT. Encoded protein: CASSIGRGWRTDTQYF.

The sample holds one count of this clone. The V gene is TRBV27, the J gene TRBJ1-6, with a possible D match to TRBD1 (5 bases). Germline-derived CDR1 and CDR2 are MNHEY and SMNVEV (reference sequence). This CDR3 contains 15 residues. V gave up 9 bases and J gave up 1 base, with 13 bases separating them. CDR3 sequence (DNA): TGTGCCAGTGGGGGGGGTCAGTCCTATAATTCACCCCTCCACTTT. Its translation: CASGGGQSYNSPLHF.

The gene calls are TRBV4-3 and TRBJ2-7; TRBD2 might be the D (6 bases). The CDR3 is 13 amino acids. CDR1 LGHNA and CDR2 YSLEER come from the germline V gene. The V and J ends lost 1 base and 3 bases respectively, with 7 bases between them. The CDR3 region is CASSQGGGYEQYF. CDR3 sequence (DNA): TGCGCCAGCAGCCAAGGGGGAGGCTACGAGCAGTACTTC.

The chain employs TRBV24-1 and TRBJ2-3, with a weak D call TRBD2 (5 bases). The germline V gene has CDR1 KGHDR and CDR2 SFDVKD. The CDR3 sequence is 16 residues long. V lost 2 bases and J 2 bases, leaving 13 bases between the germline ends. CDR3 residues: CATSDSAPGVTDTQYF. The CDR3 coding sequence is TGTGCCACCAGTGATTCGGCCCCCGGGGTCACAGATACGCAGTATTTT.

This clone has a single count. This rearrangement joins TRBV5-6 to TRBJ1-5; the match to TRBD1 covers 11 bases. V gave up 3 bases and J gave up 2 bases; unmatched junction bases: 7. Per the germline V gene, CDR1 is SGHDT and CDR2 is YYEEEE. There are 17 residues in the CDR3. CDR3 in DNA: TGTGCCAGCAGCTCGGGACAGGGGGGAAGAGGCAATCAGCCCCAGCATTTT. This sequence encodes CASSSGQGGRGNQPQHF.

The chain has TRBV10-3 and TRBJ2-3; 11 nucleotides match TRBD2. Germline V gene data show CDR1 as ENHRY and CDR2 as SYGVKD. This CDR3 has 16 residues. Germline trimming cut 6 bases from V and 5 bases from J; bases unmatched to any gene: 10. The CDR3 coding sequence is TGTGCCATCAGAACTACGACTAGCGGGGAAAGAGATACGCAGTATTTT. It yields the protein CAIRTTTSGERDTQYF.

This clone was observed a single time. The J gene is TRBJ1-1, the V gene TRBV28, with 11 bases fitting TRBD1. The CDR3 spans 18 residues. Germline V gene data show CDR1 as MDHEN and CDR2 as SYDVKM. The V gene end was trimmed by 5 bases and the J gene end by 4 bases; junction bases not matched to a gene: 15. CDR3 nucleotide sequence: TGTGCCAGCAGTCCCCTTGGACAGGGGGCGCGTTCGGGCACTGAAGCTTTCTTT. Encoded protein: CASSPLGQGARSGTEAFF. Variable domain in full (rest from reference TRBV28 and TRBJ1-1): DVKVTQSSRYLVKRTGEKVFLECVQDMDHENMFWYRQDPGLGLRLIYFSYDVKMKEKGDIPEGYSVSREKKERFSLILESASTNQTSMYLCASSPLGQGARSGTEAFFGQGTRLTVV.

The chain links TRBV7-2 to TRBJ2-5; 8 positions agree with TRBD2. Trimming cost V 5 bases and J 5 bases; bases outside gene matches: 7. This CDR3 is 14 amino acids long. The germline CDR1 and CDR2 sequences are SGHTA and FQGNSA. For the CDR3, the DNA is TGTGCCAGCAGCCTCGGACTAGCCCGGGAGACCCAGTACTTC. It is translated as CASSLGLARETQYF.

V usage is TRBV30 and J usage is TRBJ2-7, with a possible D match to TRBD2 (7 bases). In germline, CDR1 is GTSNPN, CDR2 SVGIG (reference sequence). This CDR3 comprises 14 residues. Trimming cost V 3 bases and J 3 bases, with 15 bases left between them. The CDR3 loop is CAWRVRGALYEQYF. CDR3 DNA: TGTGCCTGGAGGGTCCGGGGGGCCCTCTACGAGCAGTACTTC.

The chain couples TRBV6-5 to TRBJ1-1, with D possibly matching TRBD1 (6 bases). The CDR3 totals 15 residues. Trimming left V 6 bases short and J 0 bases short, with 14 bases between. Germline V gene sequence: CDR1 MNHEY, CDR2 SVGAGI. The CDR3 sequence: CASSPTGVMNTEAFF. The CDR3 nucleotides are TGTGCCAGCAGCCCGACAGGCGTAATGAACACTGAAGCTTTCTTT.